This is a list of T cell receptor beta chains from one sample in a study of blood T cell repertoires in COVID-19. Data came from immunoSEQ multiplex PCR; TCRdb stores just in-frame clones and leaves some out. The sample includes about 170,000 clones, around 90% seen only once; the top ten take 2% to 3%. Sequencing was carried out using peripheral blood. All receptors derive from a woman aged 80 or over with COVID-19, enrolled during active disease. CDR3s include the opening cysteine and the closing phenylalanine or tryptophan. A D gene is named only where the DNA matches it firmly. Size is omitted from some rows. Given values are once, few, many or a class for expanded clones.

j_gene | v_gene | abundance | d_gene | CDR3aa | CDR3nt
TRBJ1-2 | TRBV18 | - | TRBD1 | CASSPRKPGQGAGNYGYTF | TGTGCCAGCTCACCAAGAAAGCCGGGACAGGGCGCCGGTAACTATGGCTACACCTTC
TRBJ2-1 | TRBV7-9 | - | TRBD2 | CASSPNRLAGGNEQFF | TGTGCCAGCAGCCCAAATCGGCTAGCGGGGGGGAATGAGCAGTTCTTC
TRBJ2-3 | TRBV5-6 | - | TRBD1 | CASSPHLDRVGTDTQYF | TGTGCCAGCAGCCCCCACCTGGACAGGGTAGGGACAGATACGCAGTATTTT
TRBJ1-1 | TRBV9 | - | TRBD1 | CASSVVGTGSPEAFF | TGTGCCAGCAGCGTAGTGGGGACAGGGAGTCCTGAAGCTTTCTTT
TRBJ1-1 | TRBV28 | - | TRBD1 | CASSRRGLGAFF | TGTGCCAGCAGCCGCAGGGGGCTAGGGGCTTTCTTT
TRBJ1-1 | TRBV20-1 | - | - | CSASGAVSMNTEAFF | TGCAGTGCTAGTGGGGCCGTCTCCATGAACACTGAAGCTTTCTTT
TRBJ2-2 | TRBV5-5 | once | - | CASSLTGQVVGELFF | TGTGCCAGCAGCTTGACAGGGCAGGTAGTCGGGGAGCTGTTTTTT
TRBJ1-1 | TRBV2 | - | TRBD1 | CASSGTGTNTEAFF | TGTGCCAGCAGTGGGACAGGGACGAACACTGAAGCTTTCTTT
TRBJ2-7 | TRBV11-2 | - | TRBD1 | CASSLGDRPSYEQYF | TGTGCCAGCAGCTTAGGGGACAGACCCTCCTACGAGCAGTACTTC
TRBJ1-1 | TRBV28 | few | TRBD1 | CASTGGQGFEAFF | TGTGCCAGCACGGGGGGACAGGGGTTTGAAGCTTTCTTT
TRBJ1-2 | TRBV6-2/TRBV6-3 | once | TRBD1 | CASSFGTGGSESYTF | TGTGCCAGCAGTTTTGGGACAGGGGGCAGCGAGAGCTACACCTTC
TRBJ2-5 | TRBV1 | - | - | CTSSQDEGTSGRGETQYF | TGCACCAGCAGCCAAGATGAGGGGACTAGCGGGAGAGGGGAGACCCAGTACTTC
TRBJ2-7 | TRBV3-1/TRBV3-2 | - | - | CASSQVSYEQYF | TGTGCCAGCAGCCAAGTTAGTTACGAGCAGTACTTC
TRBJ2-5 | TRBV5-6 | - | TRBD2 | CASSLGSGETQYF | TGTGCCAGCAGCTTGGGTAGCGGGGAGACCCAGTACTTC
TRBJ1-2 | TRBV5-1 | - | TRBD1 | CASSFRDSLSYGYTF | TGCGCCAGCAGCTTTCGGGACAGCCTGTCTTATGGCTACACCTTC
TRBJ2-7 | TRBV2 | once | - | CASSEQGGEQYF | TGTGCCAGCAGTGAACAGGGAGGCGAGCAGTACTTC
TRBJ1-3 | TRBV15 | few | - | CATSTSGFAGNTIYF | TGTGCCACCAGCACCTCGGGGTTCGCTGGAAACACCATATATTTT
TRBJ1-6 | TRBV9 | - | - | CASSFFSQGSSSPLHF | TGTGCCAGCAGCTTCTTTTCACAGGGTTCGAGTTCACCCCTCCACTTT
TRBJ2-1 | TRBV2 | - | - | CATALQGSYNEQFF | TGTGCCACAGCCCTCCAGGGGTCCTACAATGAGCAGTTCTTC
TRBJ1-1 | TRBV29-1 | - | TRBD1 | CSGRQGARAEAFF | TGCAGCGGACGACAGGGGGCGCGGGCTGAAGCTTTCTTT
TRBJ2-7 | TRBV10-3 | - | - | CAIKTDSERYEQYF | TGTGCCATCAAAACGGACAGCGAACGTTACGAGCAGTACTTC
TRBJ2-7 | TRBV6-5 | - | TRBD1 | CASSYSSDRGPEQYF | TGTGCCAGCAGTTACTCATCGGACAGGGGGCCCGAGCAGTACTTC
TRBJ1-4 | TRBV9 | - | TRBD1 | CASSVGQANEKLFF | TGTGCCAGCAGCGTCGGACAGGCTAATGAAAAACTGTTTTTT
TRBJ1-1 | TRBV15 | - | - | CATSRDQGNTEAFF | TGTGCCACCAGCAGAGATCAGGGAAACACTGAAGCTTTCTTT
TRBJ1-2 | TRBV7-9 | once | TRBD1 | CASSLEVTGTGVF | TGTGCCAGCAGCTTAGAGGTGACCGGGACAGGGGTCTTC
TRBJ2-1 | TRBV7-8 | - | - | CASRTIIPNEQFF | TGTGCCAGCAGAACTATCATCCCCAATGAGCAGTTCTTC
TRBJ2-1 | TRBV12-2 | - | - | CASRLVWQRLHSYNEQFF | TGTGCAAGTCGCTTAGTATGGCAGCGGTTACACTCCTACAATGAGCAGTTCTTC
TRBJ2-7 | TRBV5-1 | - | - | CASSRGDGAVQYF | TGCGCCAGCAGCCGAGGTGACGGAGCGGTACAGTACTTC
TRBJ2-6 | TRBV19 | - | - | CASSIDPRLLGAGANVLTF | TGTGCCAGTAGTATAGACCCCCGTTTGTTGGGAGCCGGGGCCAACGTCCTGACTTTC
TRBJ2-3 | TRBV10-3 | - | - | CAISEVGLPDTQYF | TGTGCCATCAGTGAGGTGGGACTTCCAGATACGCAGTATTTT
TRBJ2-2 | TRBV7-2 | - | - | CASSLVSTGELFF | TGTGCCAGCAGCTTAGTTAGCACCGGGGAGCTGTTTTTT
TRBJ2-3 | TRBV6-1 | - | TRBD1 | CASSDRTGSTDTQYF | TGTGCCAGCAGTGACAGGACAGGGAGCACAGATACGCAGTATTTT
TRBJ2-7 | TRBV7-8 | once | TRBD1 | CASSIRQGTSYEQYF | TGTGCCAGCAGCATAAGACAGGGAACGTCCTACGAGCAGTACTTC
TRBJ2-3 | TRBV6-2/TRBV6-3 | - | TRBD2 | CASSYSWLSGRAIDTQYF | TGTGCCAGCAGTTACTCGTGGCTCAGCGGGAGGGCCATAGATACGCAGTATTTT
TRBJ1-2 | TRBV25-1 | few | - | CAAGSGIGGYTF | TGTGCGGCGGGCTCCGGGATTGGCGGCTACACCTTC
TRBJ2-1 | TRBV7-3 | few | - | CASSPRPDNEQFF | TGTGCCAGCAGCCCCCGCCCAGACAATGAGCAGTTCTTC
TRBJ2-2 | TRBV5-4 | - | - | CASSFSGAPSHTGELFF | TGTGCCAGCAGCTTTTCCGGTGCACCTTCGCACACCGGGGAGCTGTTTTTT
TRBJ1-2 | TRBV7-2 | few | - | CASSLGIGGYGYTF | TGTGCCAGCAGCCTCGGTATAGGGGGCTATGGCTACACCTTC
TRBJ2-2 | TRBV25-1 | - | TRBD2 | CASSRSGGTGELFF | TGTGCCAGCAGTCGCTCGGGGGGAACCGGGGAGCTGTTTTTT
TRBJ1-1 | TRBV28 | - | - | CASSSLGVMNTEAFF | TGTGCCAGCAGTTCCCTCGGAGTCATGAACACTGAAGCTTTCTTT
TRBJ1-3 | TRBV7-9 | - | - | CASSLSISGNTIYF | TGTGCCAGCAGCTTATCCATCTCTGGAAACACCATATATTTT